The 29 T cell receptor beta chains presented below share a single source sample, sequenced in a study of HIV-infected patients and healthy controls. Antiretroviral therapy had run roughly three months, about 14 weeks, before follow-up blood collection. Whole blood was used without fractionation, so all unsorted peripheral T cells were included. Reverse transcription used about 510 ng RNA and constant-region primers for alpha and beta. Separate chain-specific third strand synthesis with multiplexing indices produced the alpha and beta libraries. In TCRdb, the 5' RACE reads were re-called with MiXCR into one record per CDR3 protein. The sample includes 6,600 or so distinct CDR3 sequences, 7.5% to 10% of them seen just once. The material sequenced was blood, taken during antiretroviral therapy. The receptors stem from an adult with HIV infection.

This clonotype was seen at least ten times. The genes are TRBV29-1 and TRBJ1-5; TRBD1 matches at 9 bases. Germline CDR1 and CDR2: SQVTM and ANQGSEA. V shed 4 bases and J 0 bases; nucleotides not matched to a gene: 7. The CDR3 consists of 16 residues. The DNA for the CDR3 is TGCAGCGTTGGACAGGGGGGAACTAATAGCAATCAGCCCCAGCATTTT. Translation: CSVGQGGTNSNQPQHF. Filled out from reference TRBV29-1 and TRBJ1-5, the complete variable domain reads SAVISQKPSRDICQRGTSLTIQCQVDSQVTMMFWYRQQPGQSLTLIATANQGSEATYESGFVIDKFPISRPNLTFSTLTVSNMSPEDSSIYLCSVGQGGTNSNQPQHFGDGTRLSIL.

This clonotype is deemed medium-sized (0.01 to 0.1%). The V gene is TRBV5-1, the J gene TRBJ1-1; 8 nucleotides agree with TRBD1. Germline trimming cut 0 bases from V and 6 bases from J; bases unmatched to any gene: 1. Germline CDR1 reads SGHRS; CDR2 reads YFSETQ. The CDR3 is made up of 13 amino acids. The CDR3 nucleotides are TGCGCCAGCAGCTTGGAACAGGGGGCTGAAGCTTTCTTT. Protein: CASSLEQGAEAFF.

This clonotype was counted many times. This rearrangement joins TRBV3-1 to TRBJ2-2; 10 positions match TRBD2. The germline V gene has CDR1 LGHDT and CDR2 YNNKEL (reference sequence). The V segment lost 1 base and the J segment 5 bases; nucleotides outside the gene matches: 4. The CDR3 is 16 residues long. The CDR3 sequence: CASSQGSGRATGELFF. As DNA, the CDR3 is TGTGCCAGCAGCCAAGGGAGCGGGAGGGCTACCGGGGAGCTGTTTTTT.

This clonotype was seen only a few times. The rearrangement links TRBV27 to TRBJ1-2; 8 bases match TRBD1. Germline V gene lookup returns CDR1 MNHEY and CDR2 SMNVEV (reference sequence). V dropped 1 base and J dropped 6; count of bases not matched to a gene: 7. This CDR3 is 15 amino acids long. CDR3 in amino acids: CASSLYPGQVDGYTF. Here the CDR3 DNA reads TGTGCCAGCAGTTTATACCCGGGACAGGTGGATGGCTACACCTTC.

This clonotype is categorized as medium-sized. The genes are TRBV5-8 and TRBJ2-1; D is possibly TRBD1 or TRBD2 (6 bases each). V was trimmed by 3 bases and J by 2 bases, leaving 18 bases between them. Germline V CDR1 and CDR2: SGHTS, YDEGEE. The CDR3 covers 17 residues. The CDR3 spells CASSWTVGGRTYNEQFF. The CDR3 bases are TGTGCCAGCAGCTGGACCGTAGGGGGGAGGACCTACAATGAGCAGTTCTTC. Full variable domain (missing parts from reference TRBV5-8 and TRBJ2-1): EAGVTQSPTHLIKTRGQQATLRCSPISGHTSVYWYQQALGLGLQFLLWYDEGEERNRGNFPPRFSGRQFPNYSSELNVNALELEDSALYLCASSWTVGGRTYNEQFFGPGTRLTVL.

This clonotype is deemed medium-sized. The V and J genes are TRBV6-2 or TRBV6-3 and TRBJ2-3; no firm D call. V was shortened by 6 bases and J by 2 bases, with 15 bases between the two germline ends. CDR1 and CDR2 (germline): MNHEY, SVGEGT. The CDR3 consists of 15 residues. CDR3 in DNA: TGTGCCAGCAGCCCGGGCCATGGGGACACAGATACGCAGTATTTT. It is translated as CASSPGHGDTDTQYF.

By sample share, this clonotype is medium-sized. The chain joins TRBV24-1 to TRBJ1-1; no reliable D call. The CDR3 extends over 11 amino acids. The V gene's germline CDR1 is KGHDR and CDR2 SFDVKD. The V gene lost 8 bases and the J gene lost 4 bases, with 7 bases spanning the gap. The CDR3 spells CATTEGTEAFF. The CDR3 DNA reads as TGTGCCACCACGGAGGGCACTGAAGCTTTCTTT.

At least ten counts were recorded for this clonotype. The chain carries TRBV7-9 and TRBJ1-5; unclear D gene. Germline CDR1 and CDR2: SEHNR and FQNEAQ (reference sequence). The CDR3 length is 11 residues. V was pared by 5 bases and J by 11 bases, with 10 bases between. CDR3 nucleotides: TGTGCCAGCAGCCTCGATGGGGCCCAGCATTTT. Translating gives CASSLDGAQHF.

The chain couples TRBV27 to TRBJ1-5; D remains unclear. V was cut by 8 bases and J by 5 bases, with 13 bases left in between. The CDR3 length is 13 residues. From germline, CDR1 is MNHEY and CDR2 SMNVEV (reference sequence). DNA for the CDR3: TGTGCCAGCGCGAGGACGGGCCATCAGCCCCAGCATTTT. Residues: CASARTGHQPQHF.

This clonotype is labeled medium-sized. The V call is TRBV19, the J call TRBJ2-3; 7 positions match TRBD2. From germline, CDR1 is LNHDA and CDR2 SQIVND (reference sequence). V was pared by 6 bases and J by 4 bases, with 13 bases of the junction left unmatched. The CDR3 is made up of 16 amino acids. CDR3 sequence reads: CASRGRSGTGADTQYF. In DNA form, the CDR3 reads TGTGCCAGTAGGGGTAGAAGCGGGACCGGCGCAGATACGCAGTATTTT. Combining the CDR3 with reference TRBV19 and TRBJ2-3 gives the whole variable domain DGGITQSPKYLFRKEGQNVTLSCEQNLNHDAMYWYRQDPGQGLRLIYYSQIVNDFQKGDIAEGYSVSREKKESFPLTVTSAQKNPTAFYLCASRGRSGTGADTQYFGPGTRLTVL.

In its sample, this clonotype is medium-sized. The chain uses TRBV7-8 and TRBJ2-5, with D tentatively TRBD1 (6 bases). The CDR3 loop spans 15 amino acids. Trimming stripped 1 base from V and 4 bases from J, with 13 bases between. Germline V gene lookup returns CDR1 SGHVS and CDR2 FQNEAQ. CDR3 sequence reads: CASSLGTGWRETQYF. DNA for the CDR3: TGTGCCAGCAGCTTAGGTACAGGGTGGAGAGAGACCCAGTACTTC.

At least ten counts were recorded for this clonotype. No conserved phenylalanine or tryptophan is present at the end of the CDR3, so a read error is the likely explanation. Because the CDR3's place on the DNA is in doubt, the DNA is left out and the CDR3 is given as listed by TCRdb. This chain joins TRBV29-1 and TRBJ1-2; the table's TRBD1 call for D was not verified on the DNA. CDR1 SQVTM and CDR2 ANQGSEA come from the germline V gene. Counting both end residues, the CDR3 totals 8 amino acids. CDR3 sequence reads: CSVGGAGG.

V and J are TRBV12-3 or TRBV12-4 and TRBJ2-3; 11 nucleotides agree with TRBD2. V was clipped by 6 bases and J by 2 bases; unmatched bases: 7. The CDR3 spans 16 residues. The CDR3 is CASSMGLAELTDTQYF. In DNA, the CDR3 is TGTGCCAGCAGCATGGGACTAGCGGAACTCACAGATACGCAGTATTTT.

Notes on this clonotype: This may come from a read error, since a much larger clone is one base off. V gene TRBV28 combines with J gene TRBJ1-4, with unresolved D. Germline V gene lookup returns CDR1 MDHEN and CDR2 SYDVKM. The CDR3 totals 15 residues. V was shortened by 4 bases and J by 3 bases, with 12 bases between the two germline ends. CDR3 DNA: TGTGCCAGCAGTTCGACATGGCTCTCTAATGAAAAACTGTTTTTT. As protein: CASSSTWLSNEKLFF. Variable domain in full (rest from reference TRBV28 and TRBJ1-4): DVKVTQSSRYLVKRTGEKVFLECVQDMDHENMFWYRQDPGLGLRLIYFSYDVKMKEKGDIPEGYSVSREKKERFSLILESASTNQTSMYLCASSSTWLSNEKLFFGSGTQLSVL.

This clonotype was detected ten times or more. V and J are TRBV12-3 or TRBV12-4 and TRBJ1-1; D may be TRBD1 (5 bases). V lost 3 bases, J lost 1 base, and 9 bases lay in between. The CDR3 sequence is 14 residues long. The CDR3 DNA follows: TGTGCCAGCAGTTTCAAGCAGGGGAACACTGAAGCTTTCTTT. Encoded protein: CASSFKQGNTEAFF.

The chain combines TRBV11-1 with TRBJ2-5, with 8 bases aligning to TRBD1. V shed 5 bases and J 5 bases; nucleotides not matched to a gene: 7. CDR3 length: 14 residues. Germline assignment: CDR1 SGHAT and CDR2 FQDESV (reference sequence). CDR3 region: CASSGSGGWETQYF. For the CDR3, the DNA is TGTGCCAGCAGCGGATCAGGGGGCTGGGAGACCCAGTACTTC.

The sample holds many counts of this clonotype. The chain has TRBV9 and TRBJ1-2; maybe TRBD1 (6 bases). The germline gives CDR1 SGDLS, CDR2 YYNGEE. The CDR3 length is 13 residues. V lost 4 bases and J 7 bases, leaving 14 bases between the germline ends. The CDR3 here is CASSSRTAGGYTF. CDR3 bases: TGTGCCAGCAGCTCTCGGACAGCCGGTGGCTACACCTTC.

This clonotype was counted between two and nine times. This chain links TRBV19 with TRBJ2-2; D tentatively reads TRBD1 or TRBD2 (5 bases each). Trimming pared 3 bases from V and 7 bases from J, leaving 9 bases between. Germline V lookup: CDR1 LNHDA, CDR2 SQIVND (reference sequence). The CDR3 sequence is 13 residues long. The CDR3 nucleotides read TGTGCCAGTAGTATGGGGGAAGGCGGGGAGCTGTTTTTT. This gives the protein CASSMGEGGELFF.

A few counts support this clonotype. V and J are TRBV5-1 and TRBJ2-3; weak D call: TRBD1 (5 bases). V lost 0 bases, J lost 1 base, and 15 bases lay in between. Germline lookup yields CDR1 SGHRS and CDR2 YFSETQ. The CDR3 extends over 17 amino acids. CDR3 residues: CASSLGGSQGGTDTQYF. As DNA, the CDR3 is TGCGCCAGCAGCTTGGGGGGCAGCCAAGGAGGCACAGATACGCAGTATTTT.

In its sample, this clonotype is medium-sized. V is TRBV2 and J is TRBJ2-2, with D unresolved. Trimming pared 6 bases from V and 6 bases from J, leaving 8 bases between. Germline CDR1 and CDR2: SNHLY and FYNNEI. This CDR3 has 12 residues. In DNA, the CDR3 is TGTGCCAGCAGGAATATGGCCGGGGAGCTGTTTTTT. This encodes CASRNMAGELFF.

For this clonotype: A read error may be the cause here, since a much bigger clone is one base away. V usage is TRBV6-2 or TRBV6-3 and J usage is TRBJ2-2; possible D gene TRBD1, 6 bases. This CDR3 region has 13 residues. Germline V gives CDR1 MNHEY, CDR2 SVGEGT. Trimming stripped 6 bases from V and 6 bases from J, with 11 bases between. CDR3 DNA sequence: TGTGCCAGCAGAGGGAACAGGGCCGGGGAGCTGTTTTTT. Translated: CASRGNRAGELFF.

In this sample, this clonotype is medium-sized (0.01 to 0.1%). The chain uses TRBV11-2 and TRBJ1-1; 7 positions match TRBD1. The CDR3 has 15 residues. V was pared by 5 bases and J by 3 bases, with 9 bases of the junction left unmatched. Looked up from germline, CDR1 is SGHAT and CDR2 is FQNNGV. CDR3 in amino acids: CASSQTITGDTEAFF. Written as DNA, the CDR3 is TGTGCCAGCAGCCAAACAATTACAGGGGACACTGAAGCTTTCTTT. The entire variable domain, with the rest obtained from reference TRBV11-2 and TRBJ1-1, is as follows: EAGVAQSPRYKIIEKRQSVAFWCNPISGHATLYWYQQILGQGPKLLIQFQNNGVVDDSQLPKDRFSAERLKGVDSTLKIQPAKLEDSAVYLCASSQTITGDTEAFFGQGTRLTVV.

The chain couples TRBV20-1 to TRBJ2-3; 14 bases align to TRBD2. The V gene end was trimmed by 1 base and the J gene end by 3 bases; junction bases not matched to a gene: 3. The CDR3 extends over 16 amino acids. The germline CDR1 and CDR2 sequences are DFQATT and SNEGSKA (reference sequence). The DNA for the CDR3 is TGCAGTGCTAGAGGTGGGACTAGCGGGAGTACAGATACGCAGTATTTT. Its protein is CSARGGTSGSTDTQYF.

In its sample, this clonotype was seen many times. The chain uses TRBV27 and TRBJ2-5; no firm D call. The CDR3 is 14 residues long. Germline loops: CDR1 MNHEY, CDR2 SMNVEV (reference sequence). V was cut by 3 bases and J by 0 bases, with 8 bases left in between. In DNA form, the CDR3 reads TGTGCCAGCAGTTTGCGTCAGAACCAAGAGACCCAGTACTTC. Its protein product is CASSLRQNQETQYF.

This clonotype is deemed medium-sized (0.01 to 0.1%). The chain combines TRBV25-1 with TRBJ2-7; the D gene could be TRBD1 or TRBD2 (5 bases each). Per the germline V gene, CDR1 is MGHDK and CDR2 is SYGVNS. The CDR3 totals 12 residues. Trimming shortened V by 10 bases and J by 3 bases, and 13 bases separated the two germline ends. The CDR3 region is CATRGLGYEQYF. In nucleotides, the CDR3 is TGTGCCACGAGGGGTTTAGGCTACGAGCAGTACTTC.

By proportion, this clonotype is medium-sized. The chain couples TRBV2 to TRBJ1-5; a weak D match, TRBD1 (6 bases). The germline V and J ends were trimmed by 3 bases and 5 bases, with 14 bases remaining between them. The CDR3 has 15 residues. CDR1 and CDR2 from the germline V gene are SNHLY and FYNNEI. CDR3 sequence (DNA): TGTGCCAGCAGTGACTCACCCTGGACAGATCAGCCCCAGCATTTT. Its protein is CASSDSPWTDQPQHF.

This clonotype is medium-sized within its sample. This chain links TRBV29-1 with TRBJ2-1; 8 positions match TRBD1. Germline CDR1 is SQVTM and CDR2 is ANQGSEA. The CDR3 extends over 13 amino acids. The V gene end was trimmed by 7 bases and the J gene end by 3 bases; junction bases not matched to a gene: 5. The CDR3 protein is CSGRTGSYNEQFF. In DNA form, the CDR3 reads TGCAGCGGACGGACAGGGAGCTACAATGAGCAGTTCTTC.

This clonotype was observed a handful of times. CDR3 DNA sequence: TGTGCCAGCAGAAGAGTTGAAAAACTGTTTTTT. This translates into CASRRVEKLFF. The rearrangement links TRBV28 to TRBJ1-4; D is ambiguous. V lost 6 bases, J lost 7 bases, and 6 bases lay in between. This CDR3 contains 11 residues. Germline V gene lookup returns CDR1 MDHEN and CDR2 SYDVKM.

This clonotype is categorized as medium-sized. The gene calls are TRBV29-1 and TRBJ1-1; the D gene is possibly TRBD1 (5 bases). The CDR3 loop spans 14 amino acids. Per the germline V gene, CDR1 is SQVTM and CDR2 is ANQGSEA. Trimming removed 6 bases at V and 1 base at J, with 15 bases between. The CDR3 DNA reads TGCAGCGTGGGAGCCGGGACCAAGAACACTGAAGCTTTCTTT. Encoded protein: CSVGAGTKNTEAFF. The full variable domain, in which reference TRBV29-1 and TRBJ1-1 provide the parts outside the CDR3, is SAVISQKPSRDICQRGTSLTIQCQVDSQVTMMFWYRQQPGQSLTLIATANQGSEATYESGFVIDKFPISRPNLTFSTLTVSNMSPEDSSIYLCSVGAGTKNTEAFFGQGTRLTVV.